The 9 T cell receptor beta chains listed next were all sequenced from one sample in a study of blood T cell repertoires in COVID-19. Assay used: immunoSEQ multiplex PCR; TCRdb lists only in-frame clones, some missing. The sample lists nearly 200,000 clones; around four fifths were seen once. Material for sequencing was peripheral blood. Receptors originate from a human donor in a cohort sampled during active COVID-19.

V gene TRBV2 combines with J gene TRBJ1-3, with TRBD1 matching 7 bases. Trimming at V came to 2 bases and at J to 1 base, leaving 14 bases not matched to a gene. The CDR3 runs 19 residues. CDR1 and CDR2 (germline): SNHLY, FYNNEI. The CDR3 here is CASSESRIQGRGSGNTIYF. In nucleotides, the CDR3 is TGTGCCAGCAGTGAATCCCGGATACAGGGGCGAGGATCTGGAAACACCATATATTTT.

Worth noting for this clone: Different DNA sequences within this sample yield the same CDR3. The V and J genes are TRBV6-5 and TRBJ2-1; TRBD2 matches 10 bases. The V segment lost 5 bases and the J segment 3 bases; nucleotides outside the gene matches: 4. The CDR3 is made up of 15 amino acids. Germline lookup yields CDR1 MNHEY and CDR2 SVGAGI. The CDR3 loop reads CASSPRTSGYNEQFF. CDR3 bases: TGTGCCAGCAGTCCTAGGACTAGCGGCTACAATGAGCAGTTCTTC.

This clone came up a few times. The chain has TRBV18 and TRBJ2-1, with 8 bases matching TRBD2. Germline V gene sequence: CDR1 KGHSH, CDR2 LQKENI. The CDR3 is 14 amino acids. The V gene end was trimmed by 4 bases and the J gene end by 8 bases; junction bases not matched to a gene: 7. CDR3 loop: CASSLGGGLDEQFF. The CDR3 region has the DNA TGTGCCAGCTCACTCGGGGGGGGATTGGATGAGCAGTTCTTC.

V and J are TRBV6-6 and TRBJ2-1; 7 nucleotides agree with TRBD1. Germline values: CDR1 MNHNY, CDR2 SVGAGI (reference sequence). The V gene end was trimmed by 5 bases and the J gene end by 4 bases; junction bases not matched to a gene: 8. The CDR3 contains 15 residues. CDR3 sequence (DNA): TGTGCCAGCAGTCTACTGAGGGGGCAATACAATGAGCAGTTCTTC. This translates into CASSLLRGQYNEQFF.

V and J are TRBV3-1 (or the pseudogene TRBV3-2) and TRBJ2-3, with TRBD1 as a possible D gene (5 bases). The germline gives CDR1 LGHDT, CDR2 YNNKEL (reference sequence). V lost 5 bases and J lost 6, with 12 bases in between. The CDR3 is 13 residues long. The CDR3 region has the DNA TGTGCCAGCAGCACGCAGGGTTACGATACGCAGTATTTT. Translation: CASSTQGYDTQYF.

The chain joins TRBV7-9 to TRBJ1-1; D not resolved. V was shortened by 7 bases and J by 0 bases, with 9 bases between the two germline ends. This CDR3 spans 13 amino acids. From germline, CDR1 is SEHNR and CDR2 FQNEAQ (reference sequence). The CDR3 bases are TGTGCCAGCAATTTGGAGGTGAACACTGAAGCTTTCTTT. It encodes CASNLEVNTEAFF.

The CDR3 spells CASSQEGIGLAGGLSSYNEQFF. CDR3 nucleotide sequence: TGCGCCAGCAGCCAAGAAGGGATTGGACTAGCGGGGGGTCTTAGCTCCTACAATGAGCAGTTCTTC. This rearrangement joins TRBV4-1 to TRBJ2-1; 14 bases align to TRBD2. From germline, CDR1 is MGHRA and CDR2 YSYEKL. Trimming at V came to 0 bases and at J to 0 bases, leaving 13 bases not matched to a gene. The CDR3 is 22 amino acids.

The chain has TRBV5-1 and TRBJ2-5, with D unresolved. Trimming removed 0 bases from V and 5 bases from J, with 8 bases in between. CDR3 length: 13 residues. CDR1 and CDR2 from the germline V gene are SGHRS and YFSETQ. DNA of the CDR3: TGCGCCAGCAGCTTGGACATTCTGGAGACCCAGTACTTC. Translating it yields CASSLDILETQYF.

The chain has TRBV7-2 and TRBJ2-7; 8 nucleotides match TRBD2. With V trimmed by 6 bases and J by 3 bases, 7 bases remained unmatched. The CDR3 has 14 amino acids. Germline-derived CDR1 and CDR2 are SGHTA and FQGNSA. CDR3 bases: TGTGCCAGCAGTAGGAGCGGGAGTAACTACGAGCAGTACTTC. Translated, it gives CASSRSGSNYEQYF.